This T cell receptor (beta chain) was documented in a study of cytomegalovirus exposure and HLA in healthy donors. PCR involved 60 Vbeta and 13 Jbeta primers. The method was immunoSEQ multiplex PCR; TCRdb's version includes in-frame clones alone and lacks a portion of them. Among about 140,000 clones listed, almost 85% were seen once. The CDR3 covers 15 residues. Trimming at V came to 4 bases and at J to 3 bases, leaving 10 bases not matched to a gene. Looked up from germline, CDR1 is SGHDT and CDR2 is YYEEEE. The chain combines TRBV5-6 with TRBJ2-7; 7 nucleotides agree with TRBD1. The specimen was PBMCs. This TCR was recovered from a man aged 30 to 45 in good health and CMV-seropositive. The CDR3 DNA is TGTGCCAGCAGCAGTACCCGGGACAGAGTCTACGAGCAGTACTTC. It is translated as CASSSTRDRVYEQYF.